Each of the 18 T cell receptor beta chains below was sequenced from the same sample in a study of CD8 T cells in Susac syndrome. The authors reverse transcribed about 0.5 to 1 ug RNA with random hexamers. TCRdb itself ran the immunoSEQ multiplex PCR reads through MiXCR, one entry per CDR3 protein. The sample holds a few hundred thousand distinct CDR3 sequences, more than 80% seen once. The sequencing sample was made of CD8+ T cells from PBMCs. The receptors come from a human donor with multiple sclerosis.

This chain uses TRBV7-6 with TRBJ1-1, with D maybe TRBD1 (5 bases). The V and J ends lost 6 bases and 0 bases respectively, with 17 bases between them. Germline V gene sequence: CDR1 SGHVS, CDR2 FNYEAQ. CDR3 length equals 16 residues. The CDR3 loop is CASSSEPGRLNTEAFF. CDR3 DNA: TGTGCCAGCAGTTCAGAGCCGGGACGACTGAACACTGAAGCTTTCTTT.

This rearrangement joins TRBV11-2 to TRBJ2-1; D gene ambiguous. Germline assignment: CDR1 SGHAT and CDR2 FQNNGV. The CDR3 runs 15 residues. Between the trimmed V and J ends, which lost 3 bases and 2 bases, there was a span of 11 bases. CDR3 residues: CASSLPKPPYNEQFF. In nucleotides, the CDR3 is TGTGCCAGCAGCTTGCCTAAGCCCCCCTACAATGAGCAGTTCTTC.

The V call is TRBV27, the J call TRBJ1-4, with unresolved D. The CDR3 has 15 residues. In germline, CDR1 is MNHEY, CDR2 SMNVEV (reference sequence). With 1 base removed from V and 1 base from J, the gap between germline ends came to 7 bases. CDR3 coding DNA: TGTGCCAGCAGTTTATATCCGGGAACTAATGAAAAACTGTTTTTT. Amino acids: CASSLYPGTNEKLFF.

This chain uses TRBV3-1 with TRBJ2-1; the D gene is possibly TRBD2 (5 bases). Germline V CDR1 and CDR2: LGHDT, YNNKEL (reference sequence). CDR3 length equals 14 residues. The V and J ends lost 0 bases and 9 bases respectively, with 12 bases between them. The CDR3 nucleotides are TGTGCCAGCAGCCAAGATGGGATGGAGGTTGAGCAGTTCTTC. This translates into CASSQDGMEVEQFF.

The chain links TRBV5-1 to TRBJ2-3; 9 bases are a match to TRBD1. Germline V gene data show CDR1 as SGHRS and CDR2 as YFSETQ. With 4 bases clipped from V and 4 bases from J, the junction kept 10 bases outside the gene matches. CDR3 length: 16 amino acids. The CDR3 region is CASSTGQGLSSDTQYF. For the CDR3, the DNA is TGCGCCAGCAGCACCGGACAGGGGCTGTCCTCAGATACGCAGTATTTT.

Note on this clonotype: An end of the junction does not agree with germline; a read error may underlie this. The genes are TRBV27 and TRBJ2-2, with 12 positions matching TRBD2. The CDR3 contains 16 residues. In germline, CDR1 is MNHEY, CDR2 SMNVEV (reference sequence). The CDR3 nucleotides are TGTGCCGGCAGTTCGCTAGCGGGAGGGATCACCGGGGAGCTGTTTTTT. This gives the protein CAGSSLAGGITGELFF.

This chain links TRBV7-8 with TRBJ2-2, with TRBD2 matching over 7 bases. Germline CDR1 and CDR2: SGHVS and FQNEAQ. V lost 1 base and J lost 2; bases outside the gene matches: 10. This CDR3 comprises 18 residues. In DNA, the CDR3 is TGTGCCAGCAGCTTAGGATCACCGGGGGGTCTTAACACCGGGGAGCTGTTTTTT. It yields the protein CASSLGSPGGLNTGELFF.

J is TRBJ2-3 and V is TRBV28, with 7 bases fitting TRBD2. This CDR3 region has 16 residues. Looked up from germline, CDR1 is MDHEN and CDR2 is SYDVKM. The J segment lost 4 bases and the V segment lost 3 bases, leaving 10 bases of the junction unmatched. The CDR3 reads CASSFFGTNRADTQYF. The CDR3 DNA reads as TGTGCCAGCAGTTTCTTCGGGACTAATCGGGCAGATACGCAGTATTTT.

The chain combines TRBV4-1 with TRBJ2-3, with 9 bases identical to TRBD2. Germline V gene sequence: CDR1 MGHRA, CDR2 YSYEKL. The ends lost 2 bases at V and 4 bases at J; junction bases unmatched: 4. CDR3 length: 15 amino acids. As DNA, the CDR3 is TGCGCCAGCAGCCAACCAGCGGGAGGAGCAGATACGCAGTATTTT. It translates to CASSQPAGGADTQYF.

This clonotype has only one observation. V usage is TRBV6-1 and J usage is TRBJ1-1; D is undetermined. The CDR3 sequence is 18 residues long. Trimming removed 0 bases from V and 1 base from J, with 18 bases in between. Germline values: CDR1 MNHNS, CDR2 SASEGT. CDR3 residues: CASSEAGVPYGPNTEAFF. In nucleotides, the CDR3 is TGTGCCAGCAGTGAAGCAGGCGTACCATACGGACCGAACACTGAAGCTTTCTTT.

The rearrangement joins TRBV4-1 to TRBJ2-7, with 9 bases lining up with TRBD1. The CDR3 runs to 14 residues. CDR1 and CDR2 from the germline V gene are MGHRA and YSYEKL. J was trimmed by 7 bases and V by 0 bases; bases with no gene match: 4. The DNA of the CDR3 is TGCGCCAGCAGCCAAGAACAGGGGGCACGGGAGCAGTACTTC. Protein product: CASSQEQGAREQYF.

The rearrangement uses TRBV14 and TRBJ2-1; the match to TRBD2 covers 12 bases. Trimming cost V 0 bases and J 9 bases; bases outside gene matches: 9. CDR3 length equals 17 residues. CDR1 and CDR2 from the germline V gene are SGHDN and FVKESK. CDR3 loop: CASSQDITSGRIGEQFF. The CDR3 DNA is TGTGCCAGCAGCCAAGATATCACTAGCGGGAGGATAGGTGAGCAGTTCTTC.

The gene calls are TRBV19 and TRBJ1-2, with D unresolved. The germline gives CDR1 LNHDA, CDR2 SQIVND (reference sequence). Trimming pared 8 bases from V and 4 bases from J, leaving 14 bases between. The CDR3 loop spans 13 amino acids. CDR3 coding DNA: TGTGCCAGTTCGAACGGTCTCGTCTATGGCTACACCTTC. Amino acid sequence: CASSNGLVYGYTF.

V gene TRBV20-1 combines with J gene TRBJ2-1, with 7 nucleotides matching TRBD1. The CDR3 is 13 residues long. Trimming at V came to 5 bases and at J to 5 bases, leaving 6 bases not matched to a gene. Germline CDR1 and CDR2: DFQATT and SNEGSKA (reference sequence). For the CDR3, the DNA is TGCAGTGCTCCAAGGGACAGTCACAATGAGCAGTTCTTC. Protein product: CSAPRDSHNEQFF.

This clonotype showed up just once. The chain recombines TRBV19 with TRBJ2-2, with D possibly being TRBD2 (6 bases). This CDR3 comprises 13 residues. Trimming removed 7 bases at V and 3 bases at J, with 9 bases between. Germline assignment: CDR1 LNHDA and CDR2 SQIVND (reference sequence). This chain's CDR3 is CASTGDYTGELFF. Here the CDR3 DNA reads TGTGCCAGTACGGGGGACTACACCGGGGAGCTGTTTTTT.

This sequence joins TRBV20-1 and TRBJ2-7, with D unclear. Germline values: CDR1 DFQATT, CDR2 SNEGSKA (reference sequence). This CDR3 has 14 amino acids. Trimming took 1 base from V and 5 from J, leaving 15 bases between them. In DNA form, the CDR3 reads TGCAGTGCTAGAGGCCTACGAGGCCCCGACGAGCAGTACTTC. Protein: CSARGLRGPDEQYF.

The chain recombines TRBV7-6 with TRBJ1-4; D is possibly TRBD1 (5 bases). The ends were cut back, 5 bases at V and 6 bases at J, with 13 bases in the middle. The CDR3 contains 14 residues. Looked up from germline, CDR1 is SGHVS and CDR2 is FNYEAQ. In DNA, the CDR3 is TGTGCCAGCAGCGTGGGGGGGAGTTATGAAAAACTGTTTTTT. This encodes CASSVGGSYEKLFF. The whole variable domain, filled in from reference TRBV7-6 and TRBJ1-4, reads GAGVSQSPRYKVTKRGQDVALRCDPISGHVSLYWYRQALGQGPEFLTYFNYEAQQDKSGLPNDRFSAERPEGSISTLTIQRTEQRDSAMYRCASSVGGSYEKLFFGSGTQLSVL.

The gene calls are TRBV7-8 and TRBJ1-1; TRBD1 might be the D (5 bases). The germline gives CDR1 SGHVS, CDR2 FQNEAQ. V was trimmed by 5 bases and J by 1 base, leaving 14 bases between them. The CDR3 totals 15 residues. In nucleotides, the CDR3 is TGTGCCAGCAGCCGTCCGGGACGTAAGAACACTGAAGCTTTCTTT. It encodes CASSRPGRKNTEAFF.